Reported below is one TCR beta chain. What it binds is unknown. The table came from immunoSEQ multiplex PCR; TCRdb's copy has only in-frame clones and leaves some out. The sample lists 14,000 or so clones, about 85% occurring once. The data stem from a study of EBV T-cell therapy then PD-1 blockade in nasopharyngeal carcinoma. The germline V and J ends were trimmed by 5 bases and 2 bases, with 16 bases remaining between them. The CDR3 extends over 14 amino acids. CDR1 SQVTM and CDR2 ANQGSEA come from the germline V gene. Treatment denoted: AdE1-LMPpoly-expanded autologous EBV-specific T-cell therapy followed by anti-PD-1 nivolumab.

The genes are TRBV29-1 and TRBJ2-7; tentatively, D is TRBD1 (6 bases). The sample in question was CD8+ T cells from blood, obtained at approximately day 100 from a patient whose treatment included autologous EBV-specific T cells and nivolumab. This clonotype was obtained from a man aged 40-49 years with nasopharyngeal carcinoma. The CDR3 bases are TGCAGCGTTAAATCCGGGACACTAGCCTACGAGCAGTACTTC. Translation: CSVKSGTLAYEQYF.